Listed below are T cell receptor beta chains from one sample, sequenced in a study of response to subunit inactivated influenza vaccine. TCRdb analysed the RT-PCR reads with MiXCR anew, one entry per CDR3 protein. The sample lists fewer than 600,000 distinct CDR3 sequences, around 7.7% seen once, with around 13% in the top ten. The material sequenced was PBMCs from blood, taken around 25 months after vaccination. The receptors were sampled from a man aged 50-75 years who received an inactivated influenza vaccine. Each CDR3 is given with its conserved first and last residue. The order of the fields is clone size, J gene, CDR3 length, D gene, V gene, CDR3 protein, CDR3 DNA. D genes are given only for firm matches. Size is stated for part of the rows, as once, few or many counts, or as a class when the clone is expanded.

clone size: -; J gene: TRBJ2-4; CDR3 length: 15; D gene: -; V gene: TRBV20-1; CDR3 protein: CSASAGGLAKNIQYF; CDR3 DNA: TGCAGTGCTAGTGCTGGGGGCCTGGCCAAAAACATTCAGTACTTC
clone size: many; J gene: TRBJ2-1; CDR3 length: 16; D gene: TRBD2; V gene: TRBV7-9; CDR3 protein: CASSILWTSLKNEQFF; CDR3 DNA: TGTGCCAGCAGCATACTTTGGACTAGCTTGAAGAATGAGCAGTTCTTC
clone size: few; J gene: TRBJ2-7; CDR3 length: 13; D gene: -; V gene: TRBV5-1; CDR3 protein: CASSLDYNYEQYF; CDR3 DNA: TGCGCCAGCAGCCTGGACTATAACTACGAGCAGTACTTC
clone size: -; J gene: TRBJ2-7; CDR3 length: 11; D gene: -; V gene: TRBV29-1; CDR3 protein: CSPLIRGEQYF; CDR3 DNA: TGCAGCCCGTTGATCAGGGGTGAGCAGTACTTC
clone size: many; J gene: TRBJ2-7; CDR3 length: 16; D gene: -; V gene: TRBV3-1; CDR3 protein: CASSQDLLGRAYEQYF; CDR3 DNA: TGTGCCAGCAGCCAAGATCTCCTGGGACGTGCCTACGAGCAGTACTTC
clone size: few; J gene: TRBJ2-7; CDR3 length: 12; D gene: -; V gene: TRBV5-6; CDR3 protein: CASSSLGGEQYF; CDR3 DNA: TGTGCCAGCAGCTCCCTCGGAGGCGAGCAGTACTTC
clone size: many; J gene: TRBJ2-5; CDR3 length: 16; D gene: -; V gene: TRBV7-2; CDR3 protein: CASSPDSVWVRETQYF; CDR3 DNA: TGTGCCAGCAGTCCCGACAGCGTGTGGGTTCGAGAGACCCAGTACTTC
clone size: -; J gene: TRBJ2-3; CDR3 length: 17; D gene: TRBD1; V gene: TRBV28; CDR3 protein: CASSLYPGTGGADTQYF; CDR3 DNA: TGTGCCAGCAGTTTATACCCCGGGACAGGGGGCGCAGATACGCAGTATTTT
clone size: -; J gene: TRBJ2-2; CDR3 length: 18; D gene: TRBD1; V gene: TRBV25-1; CDR3 protein: CASSRDRGRVANTGELFF; CDR3 DNA: TGTGCCAGCAGCCGGGACAGGGGGCGAGTCGCGAACACCGGGGAGCTGTTTTTT
clone size: many; J gene: TRBJ2-7; CDR3 length: 16; D gene: -; V gene: TRBV6-5; CDR3 protein: CASSYVRAVPPYEQYF; CDR3 DNA: TGTGCCAGCAGTTACGTACGTGCGGTACCCCCTTACGAGCAGTACTTC
clone size: few; J gene: TRBJ1-3; CDR3 length: 13; D gene: -; V gene: TRBV5-1; CDR3 protein: CASSFGPGDTIYF; CDR3 DNA: TGCGCCAGCAGCTTTGGGCCGGGGGACACCATATATTTT
clone size: few; J gene: TRBJ2-3; CDR3 length: 16; D gene: TRBD2; V gene: TRBV14; CDR3 protein: CASSQDWTSGRNTQYF; CDR3 DNA: TGTGCCAGCAGCCAGGACTGGACTAGCGGGAGGAATACGCAGTATTTT
clone size: few; J gene: TRBJ2-7; CDR3 length: 12; D gene: TRBD1; V gene: TRBV20-1; CDR3 protein: CSATQGAGEQYF; CDR3 DNA: TGCAGTGCCACTCAGGGGGCTGGTGAGCAGTACTTC
clone size: few; J gene: TRBJ2-1; CDR3 length: 17; D gene: TRBD2; V gene: TRBV3-1; CDR3 protein: CASSQEGRGGFRSEQFF; CDR3 DNA: TGTGCCAGCAGCCAAGAGGGGCGGGGGGGGTTTAGGAGTGAGCAGTTCTTC
clone size: many; J gene: TRBJ1-3; CDR3 length: 14; D gene: -; V gene: TRBV11-3; CDR3 protein: CASSRGFSGNTIYF; CDR3 DNA: TGTGCCAGCAGCCGGGGATTCTCTGGAAACACCATATATTTT
clone size: -; J gene: TRBJ1-2; CDR3 length: 12; D gene: -; V gene: TRBV12-3/TRBV12-4; CDR3 protein: CAGGGGYDGYTF; CDR3 DNA: TGTGCCGGCGGGGGAGGGTACGATGGCTACACCTTC
clone size: few; J gene: TRBJ1-1; CDR3 length: 14; D gene: -; V gene: TRBV12-3/TRBV12-4; CDR3 protein: CASRLTGYHTEAFF; CDR3 DNA: TGTGCCAGCAGGTTAACAGGTTACCACACTGAAGCTTTCTTT
clone size: -; J gene: TRBJ1-6; CDR3 length: 14; D gene: TRBD1; V gene: TRBV15; CDR3 protein: CATSSDRGYSPLHF; CDR3 DNA: TGTGCCACCAGCAGTGACAGGGGTTATTCACCCCTCCACTTT
clone size: few; J gene: TRBJ1-2; CDR3 length: 14; D gene: TRBD1; V gene: TRBV12-3/TRBV12-4; CDR3 protein: CASSLARGLGGYTF; CDR3 DNA: TGTGCCAGCAGTTTAGCCAGGGGGCTGGGGGGCTACACCTTC
clone size: many; J gene: TRBJ2-5; CDR3 length: 14; D gene: TRBD1; V gene: TRBV11-3; CDR3 protein: CASSPKGQVETQYF; CDR3 DNA: TGTGCCAGCAGTCCAAAGGGACAGGTAGAGACCCAGTACTTC
clone size: -; J gene: TRBJ2-1; CDR3 length: 15; D gene: -; V gene: TRBV7-2; CDR3 protein: CASTRAFLGGNEQFF; CDR3 DNA: TGTGCCAGCACCAGGGCCTTTTTAGGGGGCAATGAGCAGTTCTTC
clone size: -; J gene: TRBJ2-1; CDR3 length: 14; D gene: TRBD2; V gene: TRBV6-1; CDR3 protein: CASTRAGGLNEQFF; CDR3 DNA: TGTGCCAGCACCCGAGCGGGGGGGCTGAATGAGCAGTTCTTC
clone size: -; J gene: TRBJ2-3; CDR3 length: 15; D gene: -; V gene: TRBV7-8; CDR3 protein: CASSFGVSSTDTQYF; CDR3 DNA: TGTGCCAGCAGCTTCGGAGTTTCTAGCACAGATACGCAGTATTTT
clone size: few; J gene: TRBJ1-5; CDR3 length: 15; D gene: -; V gene: TRBV6-1; CDR3 protein: CASSGGQFSNQPQHF; CDR3 DNA: TGTGCCAGCAGCGGTGGACAGTTTAGCAATCAGCCCCAGCATTTT
clone size: few; J gene: TRBJ2-7; CDR3 length: 16; D gene: TRBD2; V gene: TRBV20-1; CDR3 protein: CSARKELAVSSYEQYF; CDR3 DNA: TGCAGTGCGAGGAAAGAACTAGCGGTAAGCTCCTACGAGCAGTACTTC
clone size: few; J gene: TRBJ2-2; CDR3 length: 15; D gene: -; V gene: TRBV28; CDR3 protein: CASSPSGASTGELFF; CDR3 DNA: TGTGCCAGCAGTCCGAGTGGGGCAAGCACCGGGGAGCTGTTTTTT
clone size: few; J gene: TRBJ2-1; CDR3 length: 14; D gene: -; V gene: TRBV3-1; CDR3 protein: CASSQASFGNEQFF; CDR3 DNA: TGTGCCAGCAGCCAAGCTAGCTTTGGGAATGAGCAGTTCTTC
clone size: few; J gene: TRBJ2-3; CDR3 length: 15; D gene: -; V gene: TRBV6-5; CDR3 protein: CASSIDSRRTDTQYF; CDR3 DNA: TGTGCCAGCAGTATCGACTCTCGGAGAACAGATACGCAGTATTTT
clone size: many; J gene: TRBJ2-1; CDR3 length: 14; D gene: TRBD2; V gene: TRBV7-3; CDR3 protein: CASSFSGRKDEQFF; CDR3 DNA: TGTGCCAGCAGCTTTAGCGGGAGAAAGGATGAGCAGTTCTTC